The sequence of this T cell receptor (beta chain) was determined in a study of T cells after yellow fever vaccination (dated by TCRdb to the late 2010s). A note on the overall study: The SMART-Seq v4 Ultra Low Input RNA kit was used to prepare libraries from fractions with low cell numbers. To follow T-cell clones before and after primary and booster YFV17D yellow fever vaccination, bulk TCR alpha and beta repertoires were sequenced over time. Two healthy male donors, one aged 18 to 30 and one aged 30 to 39 years, were included in the cohort. Bulk PBMC replicates and cell subsets were isolated from blood drawn at multiple timepoints before and after both primary and secondary immunization.

The data were produced on an Illumina NovaSeq 6000. TCR cDNA was made using 5'RACE template switching, a step that added a universal primer site and unique molecular identifiers. cDNA synthesis was primed from both the TCR alpha and TCR beta constant segments. Libraries were amplified in two PCR steps, with sample barcodes and sequencing adapters added in the second step. Libraries were sequenced on Illumina HiSeq 2500 (2x100 bp) or NovaSeq (2x150 bp). As for the authors' bioinformatics: MIGEC was used to demultiplex reads and collapse the reads into UMI consensus sequences, and MiXCR was used for V(D)J alignment. Using edgeR on replicate PBMC samples, clonotypes were called vaccine-responding if FDR was below 0.01 and the log2 fold change was above 5 up to day 15. Each bulk clonotype received a CD4 or CD8 identity based on whether the sequenced CD4 or CD8 repertoire contained that clonotype at higher abundance. TCRdb reworked the public reads: Q25 trimming with fastp, MiXCR clone assembly, productive beta chains retained. Rows are combined by CDR3 protein, so each entry shows the most common genes and DNA. Here the V and J calls rest on TCRdb's processing, not on the authors' analysis. The sample yields fewer than 500,000 distinct CDR3 sequences; around 20% were counted once. The ten largest clones take up about 18% of the sample.

Points the paper makes about the study in general: After the booster, most of the clones that had expanded following primary vaccination were detected again (around 97% of CD4 and 80% to 90% of CD8), which suggests that memory was broadly maintained. Compared with the primary T-cell response, the secondary T-cell response was faster but weaker, reaching its peak on day 5 rather than on day 15. A small fraction of clonotypes showed up in both the CD4 and CD8 compartments, probably as a result of convergent recombination. Because abundant contaminating clonotypes from the bulk population could be contained in FACS-sorted repertoires, computational filtering was required. Because the study included only a couple of donors, the extent to which the findings can be generalized is limited.

This clonotype was seen a few times. No antigen is known for it. Nothing much larger sits one base from this clone, and base qualities are not available. The treatment or condition tag for this specimen amounts to: live attenuated yellow fever vaccine strain. At every blood-draw timepoint, two biological replicates of bulk PBMCs were collected. PBMCs were isolated from peripheral blood using a standard Ficoll-Paque protocol. RNA was extracted with TriZol from bulk PBMCs, CD4 and CD8 fractions, and dextramer-positive and dextramer-negative fractions. Trimming leaves V shorter by 4 bases and J shorter by 7 bases, with the junction holding 12 bases beyond the gene matches. Based on the germline V gene (reference sequence), the CDR1 and CDR2 sequences are SEHNR and FQNEAQ. The CDR3 sequence holds 16 residues, the cysteine and phenylalanine included. Here the CDR3 DNA is all that survives: 48 bases in frame from base 1.

The receptor was isolated from a man younger than 30 who received the YFV17D yellow fever vaccine. The sequencing here drew on PBMCs, taken before the yellow fever booster vaccination. The V gene is TRBV7-9 and the J gene is TRBJ2-1, with 8 bases aligning to TRBD1. For the CDR3, the sequence is CASSYIGRGLGNEQFF. The sequenced DNA is TGTGCCAGCAGCTATATCGGCAGGGGGCTAGGGAATGAGCAGTTCTTC.